A single sample gave rise to the 14 T cell receptor beta chains below, sequenced in a study of sequential checkpoint blockade in melanoma. The treatment here: randomized to nivolumab then ipilimumab (arm A) or the reverse (arm B). Profiled with immunoSEQ multiplex PCR; TCRdb holds only in-frame clones, not every one. The sample has 6,800 or so clones; approximately 80% are singletons. This specimen consisted of CD8+ T cells sorted from blood (inferred from file names), obtained from a patient given nivolumab and ipilimumab in sequence. Receptor source: a human donor with melanoma.

The chain links TRBV25-1 to TRBJ2-1; 7 bases line up with TRBD2. The trim removed 4 bases at V and 2 bases at J, leaving 14 bases unmatched. CDR3 size: 18 residues. Per the germline V gene, CDR1 is MGHDK and CDR2 is SYGVNS. The CDR3 DNA reads as TGTGCCAGCAGTGGCCGCGGGGGAAGAAGGTTCGCCTACAATGAGCAGTTCTTC. This sequence encodes CASSGRGGRRFAYNEQFF.

This clone is a singleton in its sample. The CDR3 nucleotides read TGTGCCAACCCAAGGACTAGCACAGAGACCCAGTACTTC. Encoded protein: CANPRTSTETQYF. The chain has TRBV2 and TRBJ2-5; 8 positions agree with TRBD2. The length of the CDR3 is 13 residues. Looked up from germline, CDR1 is SNHLY and CDR2 is FYNNEI. Losses at the gene ends were 10 bases for V and 4 bases for J; bases not matched to a gene: 8.

The rearrangement uses TRBV28 and TRBJ2-2, with D possibly being TRBD1 (5 bases). Trimming removed 3 bases at V and 1 base at J, with 12 bases between. CDR3 length: 16 amino acids. Germline loops: CDR1 MDHEN, CDR2 SYDVKM. The CDR3 DNA reads as TGTGCCAGCAGTTTGGGGCAGATCTGGAACACCGGGGAGCTGTTTTTT. It codes for CASSLGQIWNTGELFF.

The chain is built from TRBV30 and TRBJ2-7; 9 bases are a match to TRBD1. V trimming: 0 bases; J trimming: 5 bases; junction bases outside the gene matches: 8. Germline CDR1 is GTSNPN and CDR2 is SVGIG (reference sequence). This CDR3 has 15 amino acids. The CDR3 coding sequence is TGTGCCTGGAGTGTAGGGGACAGGGAGGCCCACGAGCAGTACTTC. Its protein is CAWSVGDREAHEQYF.

This clone has just one count. The rearrangement uses TRBV4-3 and TRBJ2-7; 8 positions agree with TRBD1. V trimming: 0 bases; J trimming: 6 bases; junction bases outside the gene matches: 4. The CDR3 runs to 14 residues. Germline V gene sequence: CDR1 LGHNA, CDR2 YSLEER. The DNA of the CDR3 is TGCGCCAGCAGCCAAGACAGGGGGCTGGTCGAGCAGTACTTC. It encodes CASSQDRGLVEQYF.

V gene TRBV19 combines with J gene TRBJ2-1, with 8 bases identical to TRBD2. V was pared by 3 bases and J by 6 bases, with 7 bases of the junction left unmatched. CDR1 is LNHDA, CDR2 SQIVND, per germline (reference sequence). The CDR3 is 15 amino acids. CDR3 sequence: CASSIAGLVSNEQFF. CDR3 nucleotide sequence: TGTGCCAGTAGTATCGCGGGACTAGTGTCCAATGAGCAGTTCTTC.

The CDR3 region is CASSHTSGSYNEQFF. CDR3 nucleotides: TGTGCCAGTAGTCATACTAGCGGAAGCTACAATGAGCAGTTCTTC. J is TRBJ2-1 and V is TRBV19; 8 positions agree with TRBD2. Germline V gene lookup returns CDR1 LNHDA and CDR2 SQIVND (reference sequence). The CDR3 is 15 residues long. J lost 3 bases, V lost 5 bases, and 6 bases had no gene match.

This clone has only one observation. Germline is not matched at one junction end, which may reflect a read error. The V call is TRBV7-8, the J call TRBJ1-1, with 9 bases fitting TRBD1. CDR1 and CDR2 (germline): SGHVS, FQNEAQ. The CDR3 loop spans 14 amino acids. The CDR3 spells CAGSEDRGFTEAFF. The CDR3 coding sequence is TGTGCCGGCAGCGAGGACAGGGGATTCACTGAAGCTTTCTTT.

J is TRBJ2-5 and V is TRBV9; perhaps TRBD2 as D (5 bases). The germline V gene has CDR1 SGDLS and CDR2 YYNGEE. The V end lost 3 bases, the J end lost 9 bases, and 12 bases lay between the germline ends. The CDR3 consists of 12 residues. CDR3 amino acids: CASSASSGAQYF. The CDR3 nucleotides read TGTGCCAGCAGCGCCAGCTCCGGGGCCCAGTACTTC.

The V call is TRBV7-9, the J call TRBJ2-5, with 7 bases lining up with TRBD1. Germline lookup yields CDR1 SEHNR and CDR2 FQNEAQ (reference sequence). The ends lost 1 base at V and 2 bases at J; junction bases unmatched: 4. The CDR3 extends over 15 amino acids. This CDR3 is CASSLGTGIQETQYF. DNA of the CDR3: TGTGCCAGCAGCTTAGGGACAGGCATACAAGAGACCCAGTACTTC.

V gene TRBV9 combines with J gene TRBJ2-7, with 12 bases that match TRBD2. V trimming: 3 bases; J trimming: 3 bases; junction bases outside the gene matches: 4. The CDR3 has 15 residues. CDR1 and CDR2 from the germline V gene are SGDLS and YYNGEE. The CDR3 is CASSAGLAGNYEQYF. Here the CDR3 DNA reads TGTGCCAGCAGCGCTGGACTAGCGGGAAACTACGAGCAGTACTTC.

The V and J genes are TRBV4-1 and TRBJ2-7; no clear D. With 2 bases removed from V and 0 bases from J, the gap between germline ends came to 11 bases. The germline V gene has CDR1 MGHRA and CDR2 YSYEKL. The CDR3 runs 15 residues. As DNA, the CDR3 is TGCGCCAGCAGCCAAACAGACACCTACTCCTACGAGCAGTACTTC. This translates into CASSQTDTYSYEQYF.

The table lists this clone with a count of one. J is TRBJ2-7 and V is TRBV4-3; 13 bases are shared with TRBD2. Trimming removed 1 base from V and 5 bases from J; junction bases left unmatched: 8. The CDR3 spans 17 residues. Germline-derived CDR1 and CDR2 are LGHNA and YSLEER. The CDR3 nucleotides are TGCGCCAGCAGCCAAGGGACTAGCGGGGGCCTCATGAACGAGCAGTACTTC. Translation: CASSQGTSGGLMNEQYF.

This clone has just one count. V and J are TRBV9 and TRBJ2-7, with D perhaps matching TRBD1 (6 bases). The germline V gene encodes CDR1 SGDLS and CDR2 YYNGEE. Trimming took 1 base from V and 6 from J, leaving 8 bases between them. The CDR3 runs to 12 residues. The CDR3 sequence is CASSVTGSEQYF. As DNA, the CDR3 is TGTGCCAGCAGCGTAACAGGGAGCGAGCAGTACTTC.